This T cell receptor (beta chain) comes out of a study of blood T cell repertoires in COVID-19. Study-level information: T cells, B-cell-depleted T cells, or PBMCs supplied cDNA or gDNA.

TCRdb keeps only in-frame clones here, not all; method: immunoSEQ multiplex PCR. The table includes 150,000 to 200,000 clones, roughly 83% detected once. V was pared by 1 base and J by 4 bases, with 4 bases between. CDR3 size: 13 residues. Enrollees, 18 to 89 years old, lived in fewer than 25 US areas. The chain employs TRBV12-3 or TRBV12-4 and TRBJ2-2, with D unresolved. This clonotype was sampled from a woman aged 25 to 39 who had recovered from COVID-19. Sequencing was performed on PBMCs or T cells enriched from blood (not recorded which). CDR3 protein: CASSLESTGELFF. In DNA, the CDR3 is TGTGCCAGCAGTTTAGAGAGCACCGGGGAGCTGTTTTTT.